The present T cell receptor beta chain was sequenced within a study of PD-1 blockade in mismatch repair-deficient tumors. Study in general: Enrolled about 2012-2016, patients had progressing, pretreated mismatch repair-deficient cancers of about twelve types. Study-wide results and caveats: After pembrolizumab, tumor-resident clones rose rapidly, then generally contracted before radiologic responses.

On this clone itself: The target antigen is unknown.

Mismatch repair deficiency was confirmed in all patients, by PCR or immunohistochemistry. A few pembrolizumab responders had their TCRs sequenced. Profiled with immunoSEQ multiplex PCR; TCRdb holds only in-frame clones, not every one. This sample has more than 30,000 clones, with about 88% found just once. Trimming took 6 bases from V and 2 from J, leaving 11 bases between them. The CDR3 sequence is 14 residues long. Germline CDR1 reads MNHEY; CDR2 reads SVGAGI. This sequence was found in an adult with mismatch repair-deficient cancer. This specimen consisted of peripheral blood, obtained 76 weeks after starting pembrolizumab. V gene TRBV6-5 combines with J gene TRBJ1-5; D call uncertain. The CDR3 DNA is TGTGCCAGCAGCCCCGGGCTGGGCAATCAGCCCCAGCATTTT. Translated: CASSPGLGNQPQHF.